The following is a T cell receptor (beta chain) sequence with its context. The antigen is undetermined. One end of the junction fails to match germline, which may point to a read error. It was with 60 Vbeta and 13 Jbeta primers that the PCR ran. Clones were sequenced by immunoSEQ multiplex PCR, and TCRdb holds only the in-frame ones, with some missing. The table shows 200,000 to 250,000 clones, with around 80% occurring only once. This sample is part of a study of cytomegalovirus exposure and HLA in healthy donors. Study-wide findings and caveats: TCR beta chain V- and J-gene trimming was linked, in a later analysis, to a missense variant in DCLRE1C.

The CDR3 has 14 amino acids. The germline V gene has CDR1 SSHAT and CDR2 FNYEAQ (reference sequence). The V gene is TRBV7-7, the J gene TRBJ2-5, with TRBD1 identical over 8 bases. The clonotype was recovered from a woman between 35 and 50 years old in good health and CMV-seronegative. Sequencing was carried out using PBMCs. CDR3 protein: CASSSDRGEETQYF. Written as DNA, the CDR3 is TGTGCTAGCAGCTCAGACAGGGGAGAAGAGACCCAGTACTTC. The variable domain in full, with the rest retrieved from reference TRBV7-7 and TRBJ2-5, is GAGVSQSPRYKVTKRGQDVTLRCDPISSHATLYWYQQALGQGPEFLTYFNYEAQPDKSGLPSDRFSAERPEGSISTLTIQRTEQRDSAMYRCASSSDRGEETQYFGPGTRLLVL.